These T cell receptor beta chains were read from a single sample in a study of blood T cells in healthy people across ages. TCRdb recomputed calls from the 5' RACE reads with MiXCR, one row per CDR3 protein. The profile shows around 800,000 distinct CDR3 sequences, less than 60% of them singletons. The sequencing input was blood. Receptor source: an elderly man in good health. Each CDR3 is given with its conserved first and last residue. A D gene is named only where the DNA matches it firmly. A row's size may be missing; if present it is once, few, many or a size class.

j_call: TRBJ2-5; clone_size: -; d_call: -; v_call: TRBV12-3/TRBV12-4; cdr3_nt: TGTGCCAGCAGTTTAGGACGGGAGAGCAAAAACACTCAGTACTTC; cdr3_aa: CASSLGRESKNTQYF
j_call: TRBJ2-3; clone_size: -; d_call: TRBD2; v_call: TRBV20-1; cdr3_nt: TGCAGTGCTAGAGTTAGCGGGAGACGGCATACGCAGAATTTT; cdr3_aa: CSARVSGRRHTQNF
j_call: TRBJ2-5; clone_size: once; d_call: -; v_call: TRBV12-3/TRBV12-4; cdr3_nt: TGTGCCAGCAGACAGGAGGTAGAGACCCAGTACTTC; cdr3_aa: CASRQEVETQYF
j_call: TRBJ2-5; clone_size: -; d_call: TRBD2; v_call: TRBV7-2; cdr3_nt: TGTGCCAGCAGCTACGGACTAGCCATAGAGACCCAGTACTTC; cdr3_aa: CASSYGLAIETQYF
j_call: TRBJ1-5; clone_size: few; d_call: -; v_call: TRBV20-1; cdr3_nt: TGCAGTGCCCCCAAGGGCAATCAGCCCCAGCATTTT; cdr3_aa: CSAPKGNQPQHF
j_call: TRBJ2-5; clone_size: once; d_call: TRBD2; v_call: TRBV7-2; cdr3_nt: TGTGCCAGCAGCCCTCGGACTAGCCGTGGGGAGACCCAGTACTTC; cdr3_aa: CASSPRTSRGETQYF
j_call: TRBJ2-1; clone_size: many; d_call: TRBD2; v_call: TRBV9; cdr3_nt: TGTGCCAGCAGCCTTCGGGACTATCATGAGCAGTTCTTC; cdr3_aa: CASSLRDYHEQFF
j_call: TRBJ1-4; clone_size: -; d_call: -; v_call: TRBV20-1; cdr3_nt: TGCAGTGCTAGCCCCGGCGGGACCGCCGAAGCTGAAAAACTGTTTTTT; cdr3_aa: CSASPGGTAEAEKLFF
j_call: TRBJ2-4; clone_size: -; d_call: TRBD2; v_call: TRBV9; cdr3_nt: TGTGCCAGCAGCGTAGGACTAGCGGGGGGGCCGGTAAACATTCAGTACTTC; cdr3_aa: CASSVGLAGGPVNIQYF
j_call: TRBJ2-2; clone_size: -; d_call: -; v_call: TRBV4-3; cdr3_nt: TGCGCCAGCAGCCAAGATCCCCGGGCGCGGGAGCTGTTTTTT; cdr3_aa: CASSQDPRARELFF
j_call: TRBJ2-6; clone_size: many; d_call: -; v_call: TRBV3-1; cdr3_nt: TGTGCCAGCCAGTTGACTTCTGGGGCCAACGTCCTGACTTTC; cdr3_aa: CASQLTSGANVLTF
j_call: TRBJ2-1; clone_size: -; d_call: -; v_call: TRBV10-1; cdr3_nt: TGCGCCACGGAGGGGGGGGCCGGCAATGAGCAGTTCTTC; cdr3_aa: CATEGGAGNEQFF
j_call: TRBJ2-7; clone_size: many; d_call: TRBD2; v_call: TRBV7-2; cdr3_nt: TGTGCCAGCAGCTCGGGACTAGCGGGTGACTACGAGCAGTACTTC; cdr3_aa: CASSSGLAGDYEQYF
j_call: TRBJ2-7; clone_size: once; d_call: -; v_call: TRBV3-1; cdr3_nt: TGTGCCAGCAGCCAATCTAGCCCAACCTCCTACGAGCAGTACTTC; cdr3_aa: CASSQSSPTSYEQYF